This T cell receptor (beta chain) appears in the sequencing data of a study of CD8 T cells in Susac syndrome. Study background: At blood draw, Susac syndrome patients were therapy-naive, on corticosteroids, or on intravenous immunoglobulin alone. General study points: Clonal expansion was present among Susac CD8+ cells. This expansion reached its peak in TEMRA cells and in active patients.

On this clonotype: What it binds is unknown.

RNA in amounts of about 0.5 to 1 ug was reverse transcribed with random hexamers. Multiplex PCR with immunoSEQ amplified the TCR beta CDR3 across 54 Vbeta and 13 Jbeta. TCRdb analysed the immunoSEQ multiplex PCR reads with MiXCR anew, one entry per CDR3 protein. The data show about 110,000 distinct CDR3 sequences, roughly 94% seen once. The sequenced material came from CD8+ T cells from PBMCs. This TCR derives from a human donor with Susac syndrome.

The CDR3 sequence is CASTTVSDQETQYF. The CDR3 DNA reads as TGCGCCAGCACCACCGTTAGCGACCAAGAGACCCAGTACTTC. The chain couples TRBV10-2 to TRBJ2-5, with a possible D match to TRBD2 (5 bases). Trimming took 7 bases from V and 0 from J, leaving 12 bases between them. The CDR3 has 14 amino acids. Germline loops: CDR1 WSHSY, CDR2 SAAADI.